Sequencing of this T cell receptor (beta chain) was carried out in a study of CD4 and CD8 cells across lung adenocarcinoma regions. In this sample, this clonotype turned up a few times. Using its own MiXCR run on the PCR reads, TCRdb lists one record per CDR3 protein. Altogether 5,500 to 7,500 distinct CDR3 sequences are present, about 50% being singletons, with the ten largest covering approximately 39%. Donors had localized lung adenocarcinoma, a non-small cell lung cancer. The CDR3 totals 13 residues. Trimming stripped 8 bases from V and 3 bases from J, with 13 bases between. The V gene's germline CDR1 is MNHEY and CDR2 SMNVEV (reference sequence).

Sequenced material: CD8+ T cells from the center of a lung tumor. V gene TRBV27 combines with J gene TRBJ1-1; no clear D. The receptor was isolated from a male donor with lung adenocarcinoma. The CD4 and CD8 labels of this study may be unreliable. The DNA for the CDR3 is TGTGCCAGCTCGAGCAGGCTCCACACTGAAGCTTTCTTT. Its protein product is CASSSRLHTEAFF.